The source of this T cell receptor beta chain is a study of CXCR3-negative and CXCR3-positive naive CD8 T cells. To note about this clonotype: The antigen is unknown.

CD45RO-CCR7+CD27+CD95- was the phenotype of naive CD8+ T cells. 5' RACE that incorporated UMI labels was used to prepare the TRB cDNA libraries. TCRdb reworked the 5' RACE reads into one entry per CDR3 protein, no DNA. Listed are about 130,000 distinct CDR3 sequences; about 0.61% falls within the top ten. Study observations and caveats: Naive cells, whether CXCR3-negative or CXCR3-positive, had similar TRBV-TRBJ usage, while memory cells differed. Memory CD8+ cells had much lower diversity, and both naive subsets had comparably high diversity. Naive cells that were CXCR3-positive had more hydrophobic TRB CDR3s (compared with CXCR3-negative naive cells).

The sequence derives from a human donor in good health. Some clones in this sample may be carry-over from other donors' samples. The sample was naive CXCR3+ CD8+ T cells from blood. Subset of the sample: CD45RO-CCR7+CD27+CD95- naive CD8+ T cells expressing CXCR3 (TNR3+).

CDR3 amino acids: CASSHPGTGRTGELFF. The rearrangement links TRBV3-1 to TRBJ2-2; the D call of TRBD1 rests on TCRdb alone, since no DNA is present to check it. Germline CDR1 reads LGHDT; CDR2 reads YNNKEL (reference sequence). This CDR3 has 16 residues.